The 28 T cell receptor beta chains below were found in one sample sequenced in a study of monozygotic twins with cystic fibrosis. Only in-frame clones appear in the TCRdb table, and some are missing; sequencing was by immunoSEQ multiplex PCR. The sample records under 40,000 clones, roughly 96% being singletons. Specimen: blood. The source is a girl aged 2 to 10 with cystic fibrosis.

Written as DNA, the CDR3 is TGCGCCAGCAGCTGGGGACAGGACTACAATGAGCAGTTCTTC. It encodes CASSWGQDYNEQFF. This chain links TRBV5-1 with TRBJ2-1, with 8 bases that match TRBD1. The V gene end was trimmed by 3 bases and the J gene end by 3 bases; junction bases not matched to a gene: 2. Germline V gene data show CDR1 as SGHRS and CDR2 as YFSETQ. This CDR3 is built from 14 residues.

This chain connects TRBV11-2 to TRBJ1-3, with TRBD1 matching 9 bases. The V gene's germline CDR1 is SGHAT and CDR2 FQNNGV. CDR3 length: 15 residues. V shed 4 bases and J 5 bases; nucleotides not matched to a gene: 6. The CDR3 region is CASSSITGGRNTIYF. CDR3 nucleotide sequence: TGTGCCAGCAGCTCCATCACAGGGGGCAGAAACACCATATATTTT. Using reference TRBV11-2 and TRBJ1-3 for the parts outside the CDR3, the full variable domain is EAGVAQSPRYKIIEKRQSVAFWCNPISGHATLYWYQQILGQGPKLLIQFQNNGVVDDSQLPKDRFSAERLKGVDSTLKIQPAKLEDSAVYLCASSSITGGRNTIYFGEGSWLTVV.

V gene TRBV30 combines with J gene TRBJ2-1; 13 bases line up with TRBD2. This CDR3 has 17 residues. Looked up from germline, CDR1 is GTSNPN and CDR2 is SVGIG (reference sequence). J lost 7 bases, V lost 4 bases, and 13 bases had no gene match. The CDR3 DNA follows: TGTGCCTGGAACGGAGACCGGACTAGCGGGAGATTTAATGAGCAGTTCTTC. Its protein product is CAWNGDRTSGRFNEQFF.

The rearrangement joins TRBV4-1 to TRBJ1-5; D remains unclear. This CDR3 spans 13 amino acids. The germline gives CDR1 MGHRA, CDR2 YSYEKL. Trimming shortened V by 1 base and J by 9 bases, and 10 bases separated the two germline ends. In nucleotides, the CDR3 is TGCGCCAGCAGCCAAGTGGGCCTGTGGCCCCAGCATTTT. It is translated as CASSQVGLWPQHF.

The chain's CDR3 is CASQNPTGNQPQHF. Here the CDR3 DNA reads TGTGCCAGCCAGAACCCGACGGGGAATCAGCCCCAGCATTTT. The rearrangement uses TRBV19 and TRBJ1-5, with D hard to call. The CDR3 extends over 14 amino acids. V gave up 9 bases and J gave up 4 bases, with 16 bases separating them. Germline V gives CDR1 LNHDA, CDR2 SQIVND (reference sequence).

The chain recombines TRBV4-1 with TRBJ1-3; D gene ambiguous. The CDR3 sequence is 15 residues long. V was clipped by 1 base and J by 0 bases, with 7 bases between them. Germline V gene lookup returns CDR1 MGHRA and CDR2 YSYEKL. The CDR3 DNA follows: TGCGCCAGCAGCCAAGGGCTGAACTCTGGAAACACCATATATTTT. This encodes CASSQGLNSGNTIYF.

This sequence joins TRBV19 and TRBJ1-2, with 8 bases matching TRBD1. The germline CDR1 and CDR2 sequences are LNHDA and SQIVND (reference sequence). There are 14 residues in the CDR3. V trimming: 6 bases; J trimming: 0 bases; junction bases outside the gene matches: 3. The CDR3, as DNA: TGTGCCAGTAGCCGGGACAGGACTAACTATGGCTACACCTTC. Residues: CASSRDRTNYGYTF.

In its sample, this clone was seen once. The chain recombines TRBV5-1 with TRBJ1-2, with TRBD1 matching over 8 bases. The CDR3 loop spans 15 amino acids. Germline lookup yields CDR1 SGHRS and CDR2 YFSETQ. The J segment lost 6 bases and the V segment lost 0 bases, leaving 7 bases of the junction unmatched. CDR3 region: CASSLVLGQDNGYTF. CDR3 nucleotides: TGCGCCAGCAGCTTGGTTTTGGGACAGGATAATGGCTACACCTTC.

The V call is TRBV10-3, the J call TRBJ1-4, with 7 bases fitting TRBD1. The CDR3 covers 14 residues. Trimming took 7 bases from V and 4 from J; bases not matched to a gene: 6. Per germline, CDR1 ENHRY and CDR2 SYGVKD. The CDR3 protein is CAIKGAGGNEKLFF. In DNA, the CDR3 is TGTGCCATCAAGGGGGCAGGGGGTAATGAAAAACTGTTTTTT.

This rearrangement joins TRBV27 to TRBJ1-1; D call uncertain. With 3 bases removed from V and 0 bases from J, the gap between germline ends came to 11 bases. The CDR3 is 15 amino acids. CDR1 is MNHEY and CDR2 is SMNVEV in the germline V gene (reference sequence). The DNA of the CDR3 is TGTGCCAGCAGTTTCCCGGGTGGGTTGAACACTGAAGCTTTCTTT. Encoded protein: CASSFPGGLNTEAFF.

This clone has a single count. The chain uses TRBV5-1 and TRBJ2-7; 10 positions match TRBD2. The J segment lost 5 bases and the V segment lost 6 bases, leaving 5 bases of the junction unmatched. CDR1 SGHRS and CDR2 YFSETQ come from the germline V gene. The CDR3 is made up of 13 amino acids. The CDR3 region is CASTTLAGDEQYF. The CDR3, as DNA: TGCGCCAGCACTACCCTAGCGGGAGACGAGCAGTACTTC.

In nucleotides, the CDR3 is TGCGCCAGCAGAATCGGACTAGCGGGAGAGGGGACGCAGTATTTT. Protein product: CASRIGLAGEGTQYF. The chain has TRBV4-1 and TRBJ2-3; 13 bases are shared with TRBD2. V was pared by 6 bases and J by 9 bases, with 9 bases of the junction left unmatched. The germline CDR1 and CDR2 sequences are MGHRA and YSYEKL. The CDR3 is 15 amino acids.

This sequence joins TRBV28 and TRBJ1-5; D unclear. Germline CDR1 is MDHEN and CDR2 is SYDVKM. V was clipped by 8 bases and J by 4 bases, with 18 bases between them. This CDR3 is 15 amino acids long. CDR3 sequence: CASLAPRRANQPQHF. In DNA form, the CDR3 reads TGTGCCAGCCTAGCCCCCAGAAGGGCAAATCAGCCCCAGCATTTT. Looking up the rest from reference TRBV28 and TRBJ1-5 gives the full variable domain: DVKVTQSSRYLVKRTGEKVFLECVQDMDHENMFWYRQDPGLGLRLIYFSYDVKMKEKGDIPEGYSVSREKKERFSLILESASTNQTSMYLCASLAPRRANQPQHFGDGTRLSIL.

This chain uses TRBV28 with TRBJ2-7; D gene ambiguous. The CDR3 consists of 14 residues. Germline loops: CDR1 MDHEN, CDR2 SYDVKM. V was clipped by 2 bases and J by 4 bases, with 12 bases between them. The CDR3 DNA follows: TGTGCCAGCAGTTTACCCAGTTCGTCATACGAGCAGTACTTC. Its protein product is CASSLPSSSYEQYF. Using reference TRBV28 and TRBJ2-7 for the parts outside the CDR3, the full variable domain is DVKVTQSSRYLVKRTGEKVFLECVQDMDHENMFWYRQDPGLGLRLIYFSYDVKMKEKGDIPEGYSVSREKKERFSLILESASTNQTSMYLCASSLPSSSYEQYFGPGTRLTVT.

The rearrangement uses TRBV19 and TRBJ2-1; 7 bases agree with TRBD2. The CDR3 covers 11 residues. The V segment lost 6 bases and the J segment 9 bases; nucleotides outside the gene matches: 2. Germline CDR1 reads LNHDA; CDR2 reads SQIVND (reference sequence). The DNA for the CDR3 is TGTGCCAGTAGCTTAGCGGGTGAGCAGTTCTTC. Residues: CASSLAGEQFF.

The genes are TRBV27 and TRBJ2-7; 7 positions match TRBD1. Looked up from germline, CDR1 is MNHEY and CDR2 is SMNVEV (reference sequence). Trimming removed 4 bases from V and 0 bases from J; junction bases left unmatched: 0. The CDR3 has 13 residues. The CDR3 bases are TGTGCCAGCAGTTGGGACAGCTCCTACGAGCAGTACTTC. This encodes CASSWDSSYEQYF.

V gene TRBV2 combines with J gene TRBJ2-2; no clear D. The germline V gene encodes CDR1 SNHLY and CDR2 FYNNEI. The CDR3 extends over 15 amino acids. Trimming left V 2 bases short and J 4 bases short, with 11 bases between. The CDR3 reads CASSELVSGTGELFF. The CDR3 coding sequence is TGTGCCAGCAGTGAATTGGTGTCTGGCACCGGGGAGCTGTTTTTT.

The chain is built from TRBV25-1 and TRBJ1-3; 10 bases line up with TRBD1. After removal of 4 bases from V and 4 bases from J, the junction contained 7 bases not matched to a gene. Germline V lookup: CDR1 MGHDK, CDR2 SYGVNS. This CDR3 has 16 amino acids. CDR3 DNA sequence: TGTGCCAGCAGTGGGTTGACAGGGGGCCTGGGAAACACCATATATTTT. Translation: CASSGLTGGLGNTIYF.

The chain employs TRBV5-4 and TRBJ1-3; no firm D call. Germline V lookup: CDR1 SGHNT, CDR2 YYREEE (reference sequence). The CDR3 totals 15 residues. V was pared by 2 bases and J by 0 bases, with 9 bases between. The CDR3 region has the DNA TGTGCCAGCAGCTTCGGCAGCCGCTCTGGAAACACCATATATTTT. It translates to CASSFGSRSGNTIYF.

This chain links TRBV25-1 with TRBJ2-5; perhaps TRBD2 as D (7 bases). The V gene lost 0 bases and the J gene lost 5 bases, with 10 bases spanning the gap. Per the germline V gene, CDR1 is MGHDK and CDR2 is SYGVNS. The CDR3 contains 14 residues. In DNA, the CDR3 is TGTGCCAGCAGTGAATACGGGGGGCAGGAGACCCAGTACTTC. It codes for CASSEYGGQETQYF.

The chain has TRBV4-1 and TRBJ2-5; D is uncertain. CDR1 is MGHRA and CDR2 is YSYEKL in the germline V gene. V lost 6 bases, J lost 2 bases, and 7 bases lay in between. CDR3 length: 12 amino acids. CDR3 bases: TGCGCCAGCAGTCAACCTCAAGAGACCCAGTACTTC. This gives the protein CASSQPQETQYF.

Here the CDR3 reads CASSSSALFVEQFF. CDR3 coding DNA: TGTGCCAGCAGCTCATCGGCCTTGTTCGTTGAGCAGTTCTTC. The chain uses TRBV7-2 and TRBJ2-1; the D is unclear. CDR3 length: 14 amino acids. Germline lookup yields CDR1 SGHTA and CDR2 FQGNSA. Deletions cut 4 bases from V and 9 bases from J, with 16 bases between.

V is TRBV18 and J is TRBJ1-1; TRBD1 might be the D (5 bases). The germline gives CDR1 KGHSH, CDR2 LQKENI. The CDR3 length is 16 residues. Trimming removed 5 bases from V and 0 bases from J, with 16 bases in between. Here the CDR3 reads CASSYGTGGLNTEAFF. In DNA form, the CDR3 reads TGTGCCAGCTCATACGGGACGGGGGGTTTGAACACTGAAGCTTTCTTT. The full variable domain, rest sourced from reference TRBV18 and TRBJ1-1, is NAGVMQNPRHLVRRRGQEARLRCSPMKGHSHVYWYRQLPEEGLKFMVYLQKENIIDESGMPKERFSAEFPKEGPSILRIQQVVRGDSAAYFCASSYGTGGLNTEAFFGQGTRLTVV.

The chain combines TRBV30 with TRBJ1-2, with 12 bases lining up with TRBD1. CDR3 length: 15 amino acids. V gave up 2 bases and J gave up 7 bases; unmatched junction bases: 8. The germline V gene has CDR1 GTSNPN and CDR2 SVGIG (reference sequence). The CDR3 loop is CAWSPGTGGWRGYTF. In DNA form, the CDR3 reads TGTGCCTGGAGTCCCGGGACAGGGGGCTGGCGTGGCTACACCTTC. Looking up the rest from reference TRBV30 and TRBJ1-2 gives the full variable domain: SQTIHQWPATLVQPVGSPLSLECTVEGTSNPNLYWYRQAAGRGLQLLFYSVGIGQISSEVPQNLSASRPQDRQFILSSKKLLLSDSGFYLCAWSPGTGGWRGYTFGSGTRLTVV.

V usage is TRBV4-1 and J usage is TRBJ2-3; D not certain. V was shortened by 2 bases and J by 2 bases, with 14 bases between the two germline ends. CDR3 size: 16 residues. In germline, CDR1 is MGHRA, CDR2 YSYEKL. CDR3 sequence reads: CASSQSLSRDTDTQYF. The CDR3 nucleotides are TGCGCCAGCAGCCAATCCCTTAGCCGAGACACAGATACGCAGTATTTT.

This clone appeared a single time. The chain combines TRBV30 with TRBJ2-5; D perhaps matches TRBD1 (6 bases). V was trimmed by 2 bases and J by 2 bases, leaving 12 bases between them. Germline values: CDR1 GTSNPN, CDR2 SVGIG (reference sequence). The CDR3 runs to 14 residues. The CDR3 sequence: CAWSWTDFQETQYF. In nucleotides, the CDR3 is TGTGCCTGGAGTTGGACAGATTTTCAAGAGACCCAGTACTTC.

This clone was counted a single time. J is TRBJ1-3 and V is TRBV4-1; TRBD1 agrees at 8 bases. J lost 4 bases, V lost 2 bases, and 7 bases had no gene match. Germline V gives CDR1 MGHRA, CDR2 YSYEKL. The CDR3 runs to 16 residues. The CDR3, as DNA: TGCGCCAGCAGCCAACCCGGCCGGGACAGGGGAAACACCATATATTTT. Protein product: CASSQPGRDRGNTIYF.

The chain is built from TRBV19 and TRBJ1-2; D is ambiguous. The CDR3 runs to 14 residues. The V and J ends lost 7 bases and 4 bases respectively, with 16 bases between them. Germline V gene lookup returns CDR1 LNHDA and CDR2 SQIVND (reference sequence). CDR3 nucleotides: TGTGCCAGTACAAGGTCCGAAGACATCTATGGCTACACCTTC. It specifies CASTRSEDIYGYTF.